The rows below give T cell receptor beta chains drawn from one sample of a study of post-analysis software for immune sequencing data. TCRdb processed the PCR reads anew with MiXCR; each CDR3 protein has one entry. The table shows fewer than 700,000 distinct CDR3 sequences, with 40% to 50% occurring only once. The sequenced sample was blood. These receptors all come from a girl between 5 and 17 years old with multiple sclerosis. The CDR3 runs from the conserved cysteine through the conserved F or W. D genes are given only for firm matches. A row's size may be missing; if present it is once, few, many or a size class.

j_call clone_size v_call d_call cdr3_nt cdr3_aa
TRBJ2-2 . TRBV3-1 TRBD1 TGTGCCAGCAGCCAAAGGAATCAGGGGGCCACCGGGGAGCTGTTTTTT CASSQRNQGATGELFF
TRBJ2-3 once TRBV20-1 TRBD2 TGCAGTGCTAGAGTAGCGGGAGAGGGCCCAGATACGCAGTATTTT CSARVAGEGPDTQYF
TRBJ2-4 . TRBV20-1 . TGCAGTGCTAGAGAGGACAGAAGGAGAGAGCAGTACTTC CSAREDRRREQYF
TRBJ1-1 few TRBV5-1 . TGCGCCAGCAGCTTGGAAAATGGAGCCGAAGCTTTCTTT CASSLENGAEAFF
TRBJ1-2 . TRBV12-3/TRBV12-4 . TGTGCCAGCAGACGCTCCGGGACGTACTATGGCTACACCTTC CASRRSGTYYGYTF
TRBJ2-5 few TRBV4-1 TRBD2 TGCGCCAGCAGCCAAGTTGGGACTAGCGGCCAAGAGACCCAGTACTTC CASSQVGTSGQETQYF
TRBJ2-5 . TRBV12-3/TRBV12-4 TRBD2 TGTGCCAGCAGTTTTGGAGGGAGGGTAGAGACCCAGTACTTC CASSFGGRVETQYF
TRBJ1-2 . TRBV4-2 TRBD1 TGTGCCAGCAGCCAAGAGTTCGTGACAGGGGGCTCTGGGGACTATGGCTACACCTTC CASSQEFVTGGSGDYGYTF
TRBJ2-3 few TRBV7-9 . TGTGCCAGCAGCTTATTAAGGGTGGAGGACACAGATACGCAGTATTTT CASSLLRVEDTDTQYF
TRBJ2-3 few TRBV6-4 . TGTGCCAGCAGTGAGACTAGGGGTCATACGCAGTATTTT CASSETRGHTQYF
TRBJ2-5 . TRBV5-1 TRBD1 TGCGCCAGCAGCTTCCCTCGACAGGGCGGTTACCAAGAGACCCAGTACTTC CASSFPRQGGYQETQYF
TRBJ2-1 . TRBV12-3/TRBV12-4 TRBD2 TGTGCCAGCACCTCTAGCGGGGATTACAATGAGCAGTTCTTC CASTSSGDYNEQFF
TRBJ1-1 . TRBV4-1 . TGCGCCAGCAGGGGGGGGCGCAGGGGCCGCACTGAAGCTTTCTTT CASRGGRRGRTEAFF
TRBJ2-7 many TRBV12-3/TRBV12-4 . TGTGCCAGCAGTTCCAGGGGCCGAACCTACGAGCAGTACTTC CASSSRGRTYEQYF
TRBJ1-1 few TRBV5-1 . TGCGCCAGCAGCGCGGGACCCTCGAACACTGAAGCTTTCTTT CASSAGPSNTEAFF
TRBJ2-7 . TRBV5-1 . TGCGCCAGCAGCCCTCCGACCGATTCCTACGAGCAGTACTTC CASSPPTDSYEQYF
TRBJ1-5 . TRBV7-9 . TGTGCCAGCAGCTTCGCAGGGGAAGGGCGATATCAGCCCCAGCATTTT CASSFAGEGRYQPQHF
TRBJ1-2 . TRBV12-3/TRBV12-4 TRBD1 TGTGCCAGCAGGCCGGACAGGGGTACTGGCTACACCTTC CASRPDRGTGYTF
TRBJ2-3 few TRBV29-1 . TGCAGCGGGTGGGGAGATACGCAGTATTTT CSGWGDTQYF
TRBJ2-1 . TRBV20-1 . TGCAGTGCACGGACGGAAAACACGCTCGTGAATGAGCAGTTCTTC CSARTENTLVNEQFF
TRBJ2-1 . TRBV3-1 TRBD2 TGTGCCAGCAGCCTCCGGACTAGCGGGAGGGCCAATGAGCAGTTCTTC CASSLRTSGRANEQFF
TRBJ2-7 . TRBV3-1 . TGTGCCAGCAGCCCGATGGGGGCTAGCGGTACCTACGAGCAGTACTTC CASSPMGASGTYEQYF
TRBJ1-5 . TRBV6-6 . TGTGCCAGCAGTGACCAGACAGTGAGCAATCAGCCCCAGCATTTT CASSDQTVSNQPQHF
TRBJ2-7 . TRBV4-1 . TGCGCCAGCAGCCCTAAACTAGGGGACCGTGAAAGTTTCTACGAGCAGTACTTC CASSPKLGDRESFYEQYF
TRBJ2-1 once TRBV6-4 . TGTGCCAGCAGTGAACAGCCGACCAATGAGCAGTTCTTC CASSEQPTNEQFF
TRBJ1-2 few TRBV11-2 . TGTGCCAGCAGCCGACGGGGCAGGGAAGCCATCAACTATGGCTACACCTTC CASSRRGREAINYGYTF
TRBJ2-5 few TRBV5-1 . TGCGCCAGCAGCCCCCGGCTAGGAGTGGAGACCCAGTACTTC CASSPRLGVETQYF
TRBJ1-2 . TRBV24-1 . TGTGCCACCAGTGTCGGACAGCCGCCCTATGGCTACACCTTC CATSVGQPPYGYTF
TRBJ1-1 few TRBV5-1 . TGCGCCAGCAGGGAAGGGGTAAACACTGAAGCTTTCTTT CASREGVNTEAFF
TRBJ2-3 . TRBV4-1 TRBD2 TGCGCCAGCAGCCAAACCCGAGCGGGAGGGGGCACAGATACGCAGTATTTT CASSQTRAGGGTDTQYF
TRBJ2-5 many TRBV5-6 . TGTGCCAGCACCCACAGGGACCAAGAGACCCAGTACTTC CASTHRDQETQYF
TRBJ2-5 few TRBV25-1 TRBD1 TGTGCCAGCTGGGACAGGGGTGCAGAGACCCAGTACTTC CASWDRGAETQYF
TRBJ1-2 . TRBV5-6 . TGTGCCAGCAGCTTGGCCCCAGGGAGAGTAGGTGGCTACACCTTC CASSLAPGRVGGYTF
TRBJ2-1 . TRBV12-3/TRBV12-4 TRBD2 TGTGCCAGCAGTTTAGCGGTAGCGGGAGGGCAGGGTGAGCAGTTCTTC CASSLAVAGGQGEQFF
TRBJ2-5 . TRBV7-9 . TGTGCCAGCAGCCGCGGGGCACTCATCTCAGAGACCCAGTACTTC CASSRGALISETQYF
TRBJ2-7 few TRBV7-2 TRBD2 TGTGCCAGCAGCTTGGCGACTAGCGGGAGGGCCGAGCAGTACTTC CASSLATSGRAEQYF
TRBJ2-5 few TRBV12-3/TRBV12-4 TRBD2 TGTGCCAGCAGTTTAATGGGCGGGAGAGAAGAGACCCAGTACTTC CASSLMGGREETQYF
TRBJ2-5 few TRBV9 . TGTGCCAGCAGTCAAGCAGGAGTGAGTGAGGAGACCCAGTACTTC CASSQAGVSEETQYF
TRBJ1-4 . TRBV30 . TGTGCCTGGAGCGCAGGGTGGATAGCAACTAATGAAAAACTGTTTTTT CAWSAGWIATNEKLFF
TRBJ2-5 . TRBV25-1 TRBD1 TGTGCCAGCAGTGAATGGAGACAGGGTGGTTTCCAAGGGACCCAGTACTTC CASSEWRQGGFQGTQYF
TRBJ2-4 . TRBV20-1 TRBD2 TGCAGTTATAGCGGGGCCAAAAACATTCAGTACTTC CSYSGAKNIQYF